Detailed here is one T cell receptor beta chain. These data come from a study of blood T cell repertoires in COVID-19. Study-wide context: COVID-19 samples, acute and convalescent, were from the United States, Italy and Spain. Nucleic acid was either cDNA or gDNA, and it came from T cells, B-cell-depleted T cells, or PBMCs.

In the study's own analysis: Reference gene primer amplification yielded estimated nucleated cell counts. Here immunoSEQ multiplex PCR was the method, and the copy in TCRdb shows in-frame clones only, minus some. For V, J and clone size, that table is used; D and trimming come from the DNA. This table has 35,000 to 45,000 clones, about 85% appearing once. The V gene lost 8 bases and the J gene lost 4 bases, with 14 bases spanning the gap. CDR3 length equals 13 residues. The TCR sequence derives from a man in his fifties with active COVID-19. V usage is TRBV12-3 or TRBV12-4 and J usage is TRBJ2-5, with D maybe TRBD1 (6 bases). The specimen was peripheral blood. The CDR3 is CASGLRRGETQYF. Written as DNA, the CDR3 is TGTGCCAGCGGCCTTCGCAGGGGAGAGACCCAGTACTTC.